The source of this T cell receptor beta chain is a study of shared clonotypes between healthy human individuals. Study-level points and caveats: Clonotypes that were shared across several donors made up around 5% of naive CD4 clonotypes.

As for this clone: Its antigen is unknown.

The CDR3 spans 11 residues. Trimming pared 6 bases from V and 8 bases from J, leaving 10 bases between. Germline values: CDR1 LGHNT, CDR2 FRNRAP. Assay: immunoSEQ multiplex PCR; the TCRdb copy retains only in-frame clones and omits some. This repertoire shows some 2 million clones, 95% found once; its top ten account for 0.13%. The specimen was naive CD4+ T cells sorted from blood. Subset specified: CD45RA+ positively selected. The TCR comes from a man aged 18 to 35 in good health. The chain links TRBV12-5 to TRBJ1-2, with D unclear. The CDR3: CASGPGRGYTF. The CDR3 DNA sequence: TGTGCTAGTGGCCCTGGGAGGGGCTACACCTTC. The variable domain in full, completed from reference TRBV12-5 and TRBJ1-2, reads DARVTQTPRHKVTEMGQEVTMRCQPILGHNTVFWYRQTMMQGLELLAYFRNRAPLDDSGMPKDRFSAEMPDATLATLKIQPSEPRDSAVYFCASGPGRGYTFGSGTRLTVV.